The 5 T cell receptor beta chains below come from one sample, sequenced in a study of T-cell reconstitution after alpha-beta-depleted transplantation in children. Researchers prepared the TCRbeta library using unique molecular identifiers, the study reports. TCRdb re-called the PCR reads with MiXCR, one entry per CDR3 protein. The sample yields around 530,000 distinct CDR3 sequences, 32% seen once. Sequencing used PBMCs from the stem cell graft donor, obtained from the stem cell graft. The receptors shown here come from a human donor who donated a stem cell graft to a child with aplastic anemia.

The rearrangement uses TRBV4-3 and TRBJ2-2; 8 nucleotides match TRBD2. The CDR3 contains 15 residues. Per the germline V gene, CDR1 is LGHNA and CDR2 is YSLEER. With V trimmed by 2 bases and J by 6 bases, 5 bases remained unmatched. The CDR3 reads CASSQSGSRPGELFF. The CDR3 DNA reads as TGCGCCAGCAGCCAAAGCGGGAGCCGTCCCGGGGAGCTGTTTTTT.

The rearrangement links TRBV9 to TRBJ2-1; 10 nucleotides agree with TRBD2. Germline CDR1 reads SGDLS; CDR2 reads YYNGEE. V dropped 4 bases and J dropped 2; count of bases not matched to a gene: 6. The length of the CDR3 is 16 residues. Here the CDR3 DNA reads TGTGCCAGCAGCCTTCTGAGCGGGAGGGCCTACAATGAGCAGTTCTTC. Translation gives CASSLLSGRAYNEQFF.

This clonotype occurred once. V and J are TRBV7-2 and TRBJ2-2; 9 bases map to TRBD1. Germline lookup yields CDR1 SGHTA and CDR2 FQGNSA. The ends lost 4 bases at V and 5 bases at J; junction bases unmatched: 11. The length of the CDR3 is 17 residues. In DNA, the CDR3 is TGTGCCAGCAGCTCCCGGGACAGGGCTCTCTATACCGGGGAGCTGTTTTTT. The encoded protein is CASSSRDRALYTGELFF.

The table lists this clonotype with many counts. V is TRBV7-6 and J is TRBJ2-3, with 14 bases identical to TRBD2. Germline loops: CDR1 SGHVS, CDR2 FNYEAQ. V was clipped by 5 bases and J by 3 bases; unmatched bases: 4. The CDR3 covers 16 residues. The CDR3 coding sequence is TGTGCCAGCAGCCCCCGGACTAGCGGGAGGACAGATACGCAGTATTTT. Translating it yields CASSPRTSGRTDTQYF.

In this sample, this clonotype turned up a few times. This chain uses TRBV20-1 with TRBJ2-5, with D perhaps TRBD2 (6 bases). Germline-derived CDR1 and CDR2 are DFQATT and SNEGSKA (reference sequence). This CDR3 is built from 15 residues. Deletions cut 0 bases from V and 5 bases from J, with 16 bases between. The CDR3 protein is CSARDWGEAAETQYF. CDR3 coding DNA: TGCAGTGCTAGAGATTGGGGGGAGGCCGCCGAGACCCAGTACTTC.